This is a list of T cell receptor beta chains from one sample in a study of T cell responses to AZD1222 COVID-19 vaccine. Data came from immunoSEQ multiplex PCR; TCRdb stores just in-frame clones and leaves some out. This sample carries about 56,000 clones, about 88% of them seen once, and the ten largest clones take 6.9%. Sequencing used peripheral blood, obtained 28 days after the second AZD1222 dose. All receptors come from an adult who received the AZD1222 COVID-19 vaccine. CDR3s include the opening cysteine and the closing phenylalanine or tryptophan. Each record gives: J gene, D gene, clone size, V gene, CDR3 protein, CDR3 DNA. The D gene is left open where the match is weak. A clone size is listed for some rows: how often the clone was seen (once, few, many), or a class if it is expanded.

>TRBJ1-2|.|.|TRBV19
CASSRGQTLGYTF
TGTGCCAGTAGTAGAGGACAGACACTCGGCTACACCTTC
>TRBJ1-6|.|.|TRBV4-1
CASSHGEAPLHF
TGCGCCAGCAGCCACGGGGAGGCCCCCCTCCACTTT
>TRBJ1-6|.|.|TRBV19
CASSIGRDRGLPLHF
TGTGCCAGTAGTATCGGCCGGGACCGTGGCCTCCCCCTCCACTTT
>TRBJ2-4|.|.|TRBV7-2
CASSLPGSGKNIQYF
TGTGCCAGCAGCTTACCAGGGTCGGGCAAAAACATTCAGTACTTC
>TRBJ1-1|.|.|TRBV13
CASSPQLNTEAFF
TGTGCCAGCAGCCCCCAGCTGAACACTGAAGCTTTCTTT
>TRBJ1-1|.|few|TRBV14
CASSQDYSQAYF
TGTGCCAGCAGCCAAGATTATTCTCAGGCGTACTTT
>TRBJ2-7|.|.|TRBV9
CASSVDGGNSYEQYF
TGTGCCAGCAGCGTAGATGGGGGTAACTCCTACGAGCAGTACTTC
>TRBJ1-2|TRBD1|.|TRBV28
CASGGTVYGYTF
TGTGCCAGTGGGGGGACAGTTTATGGCTACACCTTC
>TRBJ2-1|.|.|TRBV20-1
CSASDSGSVNEQFF
TGCAGTGCTAGTGACAGTGGGTCGGTCAATGAGCAGTTCTTC
>TRBJ1-5|TRBD1|.|TRBV2
CASSQGQGNQPQHF
TGTGCCAGCAGTCAAGGACAGGGTAATCAGCCCCAGCATTTT
>TRBJ1-1|.|.|TRBV5-1
CASSLELVSINTEAFF
TGCGCCAGCAGCTTGGAGTTGGTATCTATAAACACTGAAGCTTTCTTT
>TRBJ1-1|.|.|TRBV3-1/TRBV3-2
CASSLTSQAATEAFF
TGTGCCAGCAGCCTAACGAGTCAGGCTGCCACTGAAGCTTTCTTT
>TRBJ2-3|.|.|TRBV5-1
CASSSGTPLGLGSADTQYF
TGCGCCAGCAGCTCTGGGACTCCGTTGGGGCTGGGGAGCGCAGATACGCAGTATTTT
>TRBJ1-2|TRBD1|.|TRBV3-1/TRBV3-2
CASSVGTGTPYGYTF
TGTGCCAGCAGCGTCGGGACAGGAACACCTTATGGCTACACCTTC
>TRBJ1-4|.|.|TRBV7-9
CASSLNPGPINEKLFF
TGTGCCAGCAGCCTGAACCCGGGACCGATTAATGAAAAACTGTTTTTT
>TRBJ2-2|.|.|TRBV7-3
CASSLRAGIGGELFF
TGTGCCAGCAGCTTAAGGGCGGGAATTGGCGGGGAGCTGTTTTTT
>TRBJ2-2|.|.|TRBV7-3
CASSLQGINTGELFF
TGTGCCAGCAGCTTACAAGGGATCAACACCGGGGAGCTGTTTTTT
>TRBJ1-1|.|.|TRBV19
CASTPQGRGTEAFF
TGTGCCAGTACACCTCAGGGGAGAGGCACTGAAGCTTTCTTT
>TRBJ2-4|.|.|TRBV7-2
CASSFSTAAKNIQYF
TGTGCCAGCAGCTTTTCTACGGCAGCCAAAAACATTCAGTACTTC
>TRBJ1-2|.|.|TRBV7-9
CASSLSRRYGYTF
TGTGCCAGCAGCTTAAGCCGGAGGTATGGCTACACCTTC
>TRBJ1-1|TRBD1|.|TRBV19
CASSRQGGKNTEAFF
TGTGCCAGTAGCAGACAGGGGGGGAAGAACACTGAAGCTTTCTTT
>TRBJ2-2|.|.|TRBV28
CASIPGANTGELFF
TGTGCCAGCATCCCGGGGGCGAACACCGGGGAGCTGTTTTTT
>TRBJ1-6|.|.|TRBV3-1/TRBV3-2
CASSQGGRNSPLHF
TGTGCCAGCAGCCAGGGGGGGAGGAATTCACCCCTCCACTTT
>TRBJ1-1|.|once|TRBV30
CAWSRLNTEAFF
TGTGCCTGGAGTAGGTTGAACACTGAAGCTTTCTTT
>TRBJ1-2|.|.|TRBV6-5
CASSSSRGWYGYTF
TGTGCCAGCAGTTCCAGCAGGGGTTGGTATGGCTACACCTTC
>TRBJ2-1|.|.|TRBV12-2
CASRFLAEGGRSEQFF
TGTGCAAGTCGCTTCCTAGCGGAGGGGGGCAGGAGTGAGCAGTTCTTC